These 10 T cell receptor beta chains originate from one sample sequenced in a study of blood T cell repertoires in COVID-19. Sequenced by immunoSEQ multiplex PCR; TCRdb stores in-frame clones only, minus some. The sample records 330,000 or so clones, 87% being singletons. Material for sequencing was peripheral blood. These receptor sequences come from a man aged 30-40 years with COVID-19, enrolled during active disease.

This clone was seen more than once but under ten times. The chain employs TRBV6-4 and TRBJ2-3, with D perhaps matching TRBD1 (6 bases). The length of the CDR3 is 14 residues. With 8 bases removed from V and 5 bases from J, the gap between germline ends came to 17 bases. In germline, CDR1 is MRHNA, CDR2 SNTAGT. The CDR3 loop reads CASSQVGGGDTQYF. DNA of the CDR3: TGTGCCAGCTCGCAGGTTGGGGGCGGAGATACGCAGTATTTT.

The chain has TRBV28 and TRBJ2-7, with a weak D call TRBD1 (5 bases). This CDR3 comprises 13 residues. Per the germline V gene, CDR1 is MDHEN and CDR2 is SYDVKM. Trimming stripped 3 bases from V and 4 bases from J, with 10 bases between. CDR3: CASSFLQAYEQYF. The CDR3 DNA reads as TGTGCCAGCAGTTTTCTACAGGCTTACGAGCAGTACTTC.

The chain recombines TRBV3-1 (or the pseudogene TRBV3-2) with TRBJ2-2; 7 bases line up with TRBD2. The CDR3 has 18 amino acids. V lost 4 bases, J lost 1 base, and 12 bases stayed unmatched. CDR1 LGHDT and CDR2 YNNKEL come from the germline V gene (reference sequence). CDR3 nucleotides: TGTGCCAGCAGCCCGGGGAACGGGGGGTCCTTGAACACCGGGGAGCTGTTTTTT. It is translated as CASSPGNGGSLNTGELFF.

The chain couples TRBV24-1 to TRBJ2-1; 9 bases line up with TRBD1. Trimming cost V 7 bases and J 6 bases; bases outside gene matches: 9. Germline values: CDR1 KGHDR, CDR2 SFDVKD. The CDR3 extends over 15 amino acids. Written as DNA, the CDR3 is TGTGCCACCAGCAGTCGGGACAGGGCATTCAATGAGCAGTTCTTC. This sequence encodes CATSSRDRAFNEQFF.

In its sample, this clone was seen a few times. CDR3 protein: CASSRGQGNNEQFF. DNA for the CDR3: TGTGCCAGCAGCCGGGGACAGGGAAACAATGAGCAGTTCTTC. The gene calls are TRBV7-3 and TRBJ2-1, with 9 nucleotides matching TRBD1. V lost 5 bases, J lost 5 bases, and 4 bases stayed unmatched. Germline CDR1 SGHTA, CDR2 FQGTGA. The CDR3 sequence is 14 residues long.

V usage is TRBV18 and J usage is TRBJ2-5; tentative D call: TRBD1 (5 bases). The germline CDR1 and CDR2 sequences are KGHSH and LQKENI. The CDR3 runs to 13 residues. The V gene lost 6 bases and the J gene lost 2 bases, with 10 bases spanning the gap. CDR3: CASSRTPQETQYF. The CDR3 DNA is TGTGCCAGCTCTCGGACACCTCAAGAGACCCAGTACTTC.

This chain connects TRBV5-3 to TRBJ1-1, with D unclear. TRBV5-3 is placed among ORFs of uncertain function. The CDR3 consists of 15 residues. Trimming pared 0 bases from V and 1 base from J, leaving 10 bases between. The CDR3, as DNA: TGTGCCAGAAGCTTGGAAGGCGAGGAGAACACTGAAGCTTTCTTT. This encodes CARSLEGEENTEAFF.

This clone came up a few times. The V and J genes are TRBV2 and TRBJ1-2; a weak D match, TRBD1 (5 bases). Per the germline V gene, CDR1 is SNHLY and CDR2 is FYNNEI. The V gene lost 7 bases and the J gene lost 1 base, with 10 bases spanning the gap. The CDR3 is 13 amino acids. The CDR3 nucleotides are TGTGCCAGCACCAGGGCCCTTAACTATGGCTACACCTTC. It encodes CASTRALNYGYTF.

The chain is built from TRBV5-1 and TRBJ1-2, with TRBD1 matching over 7 bases. Germline V gene lookup returns CDR1 SGHRS and CDR2 YFSETQ. The CDR3 has 15 residues. The ends lost 4 bases at V and 1 base at J; junction bases unmatched: 7. The CDR3 DNA follows: TGCGCCAGCAGCCCAGGGACAGCGGGTAACTATGGCTACACCTTC. It codes for CASSPGTAGNYGYTF.

The genes are TRBV7-6 and TRBJ2-7; 8 bases map to TRBD2. Germline CDR1 and CDR2: SGHVS and FNYEAQ. This CDR3 comprises 11 residues. V shed 5 bases, J shed 10 bases, and the junction held 4 bases outside the gene matches. CDR3 coding DNA: TGTGCCAGCAGCCCGGGAGGGGTTCAGTACTTC. This translates into CASSPGGVQYF.